This T cell receptor (beta chain) was obtained from a study of cytomegalovirus exposure and HLA in healthy donors. Study information: The 90 to 150 validation repertoires used the same platform as the roughly 620 first-cohort repertoires, a later analysis reported. Overall study results and limits: Later, an analysis found that TCR clusters from the first cohort tended to co-occur in the approximately 130 validation repertoires. Under in vitro conditions, three CMV-associated chains were confirmed as specific for CMV antigens. Among TCR beta chains, those listed as cytomegalovirus-associated numbered about 160.

Only in-frame clones appear in the TCRdb table, and some are missing; sequencing was by immunoSEQ multiplex PCR. This repertoire shows over 100,000 clones, roughly 88% found once; its top ten account for nearly 6.5%. The germline V gene encodes CDR1 SGHRS and CDR2 YFSETQ. With 0 bases removed from V and 0 bases from J, the gap between germline ends came to 16 bases. This CDR3 is 18 amino acids long. As to this clone: Its antigen is unknown.

Source material: PBMCs. The chain joins TRBV5-1 to TRBJ1-3; tentatively, D is TRBD1 (6 bases). This clonotype was sampled from a woman younger than 30 in good health and CMV-seropositive. The CDR3 reads CASSLVTSGASSGNTIYF. CDR3 nucleotide sequence: TGCGCCAGCAGCTTGGTCACATCAGGGGCATCCTCTGGAAACACCATATATTTT.